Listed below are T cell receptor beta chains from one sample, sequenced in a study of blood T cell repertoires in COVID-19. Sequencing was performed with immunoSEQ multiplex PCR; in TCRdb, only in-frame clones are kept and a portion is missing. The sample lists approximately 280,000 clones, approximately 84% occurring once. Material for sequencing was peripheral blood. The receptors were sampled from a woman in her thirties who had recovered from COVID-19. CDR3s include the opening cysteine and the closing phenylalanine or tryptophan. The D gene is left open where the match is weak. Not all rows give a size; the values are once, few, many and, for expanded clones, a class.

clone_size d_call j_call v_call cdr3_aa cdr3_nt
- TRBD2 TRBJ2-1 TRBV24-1 CATSGTSGRGNNEQFF TGTGCCACCAGCGGGACTAGCGGGAGGGGCAACAATGAGCAGTTCTTC
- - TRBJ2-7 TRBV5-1 CASSLDSEVADYEQYF TGCGCCAGCAGCTTGGATTCGGAGGTAGCGGATTACGAGCAGTACTTC
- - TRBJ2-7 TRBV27 CASSLSPTYEQYF TGTGCCAGCAGTTTATCTCCTACCTACGAGCAGTACTTC
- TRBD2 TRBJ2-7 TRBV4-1 CASSWTSGNEQYF TGCGCCAGCAGCTGGACTAGCGGGAACGAGCAGTACTTC
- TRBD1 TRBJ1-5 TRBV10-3 CAISLQGSNQPQHF TGTGCCATCAGCTTACAGGGGAGCAATCAGCCCCAGCATTTT
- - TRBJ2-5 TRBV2 CASSDLLSETQYF TGTGCCAGCAGTGATTTGTTATCGGAGACCCAGTACTTC
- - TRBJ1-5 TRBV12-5 CASGPDSSQPQHF TGTGCTAGTGGACCGGACAGCTCCCAGCCCCAGCATTTT
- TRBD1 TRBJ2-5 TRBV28 CASSLWTGKETQYF TGTGCCAGCAGTTTGTGGACAGGCAAAGAGACCCAGTACTTC
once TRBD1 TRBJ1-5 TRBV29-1 CSVDQGQGQPQHF TGCAGCGTTGACCAGGGACAGGGCCAGCCCCAGCATTTT
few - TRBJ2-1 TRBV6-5 CASSYSLDRYNEQFF TGTGCCAGCAGTTACTCTTTGGACAGATACAATGAGCAGTTCTTC
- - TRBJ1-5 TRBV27 CASSLSEDQPQHF TGTGCCAGCAGTTTATCGGAGGATCAGCCCCAGCATTTT
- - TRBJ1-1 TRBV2 CASNQGRYIGNTEAFF TGTGCCAGCAACCAGGGTCGTTATATTGGGAACACTGAAGCTTTCTTT
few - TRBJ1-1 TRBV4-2 CASSQALFSNTEAFF TGTGCCAGCAGCCAAGCTTTATTCAGTAACACTGAAGCTTTCTTT
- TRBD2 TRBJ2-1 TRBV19 CASSISGAPSYNEQFF TGTGCCAGTAGTATAAGCGGGGCTCCCTCCTACAATGAGCAGTTCTTC
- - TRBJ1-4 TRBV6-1 CASSEGGRRSAGKLFF TGTGCCAGCAGTGAAGGGGGCAGACGGTCAGCTGGAAAACTGTTTTTT
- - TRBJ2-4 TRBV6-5 CASSTRQSSKNIQYF TGTGCCAGCAGCACCCGACAGTCATCCAAAAACATTCAGTACTTC
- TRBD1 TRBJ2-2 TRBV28 CASRRNDRANTGELFF TGTGCCAGCAGACGTAACGACAGGGCGAACACCGGGGAGCTGTTTTTT
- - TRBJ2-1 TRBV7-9 CASSHSPSTYNEQFF TGTGCCAGCAGCCATAGCCCTAGCACCTACAATGAGCAGTTCTTC
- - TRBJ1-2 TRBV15 CATSSGDNPGGYTF TGTGCCACCAGCAGCGGGGACAACCCTGGTGGCTACACCTTC
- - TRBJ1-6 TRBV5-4 CASSSGQQASPLHF TGTGCCAGCAGCTCCGGACAGCAGGCTTCACCCCTCCACTTT
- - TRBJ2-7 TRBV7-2 CASSLRGNEQYF TGTGCCAGCAGCTTGAGAGGTAACGAGCAGTACTTC
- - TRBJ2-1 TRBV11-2 CASRGALDEQFF TGTGCCAGCAGGGGGGCCCTTGATGAGCAGTTCTTC
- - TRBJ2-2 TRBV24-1 CATSTTDRLNTGELFF TGTGCCACCAGCACTACGGACAGACTAAACACCGGGGAGCTGTTTTTT
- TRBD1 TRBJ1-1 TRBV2 CASRPGTGGTEAFF TGTGCCAGCAGGCCCGGGACAGGGGGAACTGAAGCTTTCTTT
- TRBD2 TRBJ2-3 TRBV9 CASSVGKTSGSEDTQYF TGTGCCAGCAGCGTAGGAAAAACTAGCGGGAGTGAAGATACGCAGTATTTT
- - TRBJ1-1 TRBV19 CASSISSRQHTEAFF TGTGCCAGTAGTATTTCCTCGCGACAGCACACTGAAGCTTTCTTT
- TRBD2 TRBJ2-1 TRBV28 CASSLNSGPYNEQFF TGTGCCAGCAGTCTAAATAGCGGGCCATACAATGAGCAGTTCTTC
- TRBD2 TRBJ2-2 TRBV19 CASSMKGLAGGRPGELFF TGTGCCAGTAGTATGAAGGGACTAGCGGGGGGAAGGCCCGGGGAGCTGTTTTTT
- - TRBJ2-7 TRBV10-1 CASSVRAMGEQYF TGCGCCAGCAGTGTCAGGGCAATGGGCGAGCAGTACTTC
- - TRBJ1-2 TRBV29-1 CSASGLLGYTF TGCAGCGCTTCGGGACTCCTCGGCTACACCTTC
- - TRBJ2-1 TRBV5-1 CASSLAAGSYNEQFF TGCGCCAGCAGCTTGGCCGCGGGGTCCTACAATGAGCAGTTCTTC
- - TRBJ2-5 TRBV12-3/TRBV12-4 CASKQGVETQYF TGTGCCAGCAAACAGGGCGTCGAGACCCAGTACTTC
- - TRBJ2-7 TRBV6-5 CASSYSRSLSSYEQYF TGTGCCAGCAGTTACTCGAGGTCACTTAGCTCCTACGAGCAGTACTTC
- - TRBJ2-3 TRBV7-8 CASSLGDLTDTDTQYF TGTGCCAGCAGCTTAGGCGACTTGACGGACACAGATACGCAGTATTTT
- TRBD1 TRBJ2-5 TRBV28 CAILRDRGQETQYF TGTGCCATACTCCGGGACAGGGGACAAGAGACCCAGTACTTC
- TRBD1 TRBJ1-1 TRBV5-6 CASSYLGGRASTEAFF TGTGCCAGCAGCTACCTAGGGGGCAGGGCGAGCACTGAAGCTTTCTTT
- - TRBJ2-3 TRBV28 CASSFLRGGTDTQYF TGTGCCAGCAGTTTTCTCAGGGGGGGCACAGATACGCAGTATTTT
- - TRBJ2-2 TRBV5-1 CASSEKVPGLGELFF TGCGCCAGCAGCGAAAAGGTCCCAGGGCTGGGGGAGCTGTTTTTT
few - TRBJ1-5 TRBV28 CASSFQSLTVSNQPQHF TGTGCCAGCAGTTTCCAATCCCTGACAGTTAGCAATCAGCCCCAGCATTTT
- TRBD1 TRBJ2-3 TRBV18 CASSLSGGDTQYF TGTGCCAGCTCACTATCAGGGGGAGATACGCAGTATTTT
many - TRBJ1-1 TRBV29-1 CSVFSTRNTEAFF TGCAGCGTGTTCTCGACAAGAAACACTGAAGCTTTCTTT
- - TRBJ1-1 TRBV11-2 CASSLTLGRVLNTEAFF TGTGCCAGCAGCCTAACTCTTGGGCGGGTGTTGAACACTGAAGCTTTCTTT
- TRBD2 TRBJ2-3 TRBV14 CASSQERSGGSGSTDTQYF TGTGCCAGCAGCCAAGAGCGTAGCGGGGGGTCCGGCAGCACAGATACGCAGTATTTT
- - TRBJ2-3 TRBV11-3 CASSRRGTGTDTQYF TGTGCCAGCAGCCGGCGAGGGACTGGCACAGATACGCAGTATTTT
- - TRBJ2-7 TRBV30 CAWSSQSTYEQYF TGTGCCTGGAGCTCACAGTCGACCTACGAGCAGTACTTC
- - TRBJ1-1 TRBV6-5 CASSYSKTDEAFF TGTGCCAGCAGTTACTCGAAGACAGATGAAGCTTTCTTT
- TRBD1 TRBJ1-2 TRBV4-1 CASSQDPNRDRTLGYTF TGCGCCAGCAGCCAAGATCCAAACCGGGACAGAACTCTTGGCTACACCTTC
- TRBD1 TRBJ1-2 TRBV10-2 CASKVTGGDGYTF TGCGCCAGCAAAGTTACAGGGGGTGATGGCTACACCTTC
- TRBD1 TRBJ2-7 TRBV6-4 CASSDGQGDSYEQYF TGTGCCAGCAGTGACGGGCAGGGGGACTCCTACGAGCAGTACTTC
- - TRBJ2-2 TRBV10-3 CATQGMNTGELFF TGTGCCACTCAGGGGATGAACACCGGGGAGCTGTTTTTT
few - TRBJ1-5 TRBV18 CASSPSGHDQPQHF TGTGCCAGCTCACCGTCAGGTCACGATCAGCCCCAGCATTTT
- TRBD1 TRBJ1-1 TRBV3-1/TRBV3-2 CASSRRPPGQGRTEAFF TGTGCCAGCAGCCGCAGGCCACCGGGACAGGGAAGAACTGAAGCTTTCTTT
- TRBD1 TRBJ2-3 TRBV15 CATSGGQVGRTQYF TGTGCCACCAGCGGGGGACAGGTCGGTCGCACGCAGTATTTT
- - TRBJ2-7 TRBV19 CASSMGASYEQYF TGTGCCAGTAGTATGGGGGCTTCCTACGAGCAGTACTTC